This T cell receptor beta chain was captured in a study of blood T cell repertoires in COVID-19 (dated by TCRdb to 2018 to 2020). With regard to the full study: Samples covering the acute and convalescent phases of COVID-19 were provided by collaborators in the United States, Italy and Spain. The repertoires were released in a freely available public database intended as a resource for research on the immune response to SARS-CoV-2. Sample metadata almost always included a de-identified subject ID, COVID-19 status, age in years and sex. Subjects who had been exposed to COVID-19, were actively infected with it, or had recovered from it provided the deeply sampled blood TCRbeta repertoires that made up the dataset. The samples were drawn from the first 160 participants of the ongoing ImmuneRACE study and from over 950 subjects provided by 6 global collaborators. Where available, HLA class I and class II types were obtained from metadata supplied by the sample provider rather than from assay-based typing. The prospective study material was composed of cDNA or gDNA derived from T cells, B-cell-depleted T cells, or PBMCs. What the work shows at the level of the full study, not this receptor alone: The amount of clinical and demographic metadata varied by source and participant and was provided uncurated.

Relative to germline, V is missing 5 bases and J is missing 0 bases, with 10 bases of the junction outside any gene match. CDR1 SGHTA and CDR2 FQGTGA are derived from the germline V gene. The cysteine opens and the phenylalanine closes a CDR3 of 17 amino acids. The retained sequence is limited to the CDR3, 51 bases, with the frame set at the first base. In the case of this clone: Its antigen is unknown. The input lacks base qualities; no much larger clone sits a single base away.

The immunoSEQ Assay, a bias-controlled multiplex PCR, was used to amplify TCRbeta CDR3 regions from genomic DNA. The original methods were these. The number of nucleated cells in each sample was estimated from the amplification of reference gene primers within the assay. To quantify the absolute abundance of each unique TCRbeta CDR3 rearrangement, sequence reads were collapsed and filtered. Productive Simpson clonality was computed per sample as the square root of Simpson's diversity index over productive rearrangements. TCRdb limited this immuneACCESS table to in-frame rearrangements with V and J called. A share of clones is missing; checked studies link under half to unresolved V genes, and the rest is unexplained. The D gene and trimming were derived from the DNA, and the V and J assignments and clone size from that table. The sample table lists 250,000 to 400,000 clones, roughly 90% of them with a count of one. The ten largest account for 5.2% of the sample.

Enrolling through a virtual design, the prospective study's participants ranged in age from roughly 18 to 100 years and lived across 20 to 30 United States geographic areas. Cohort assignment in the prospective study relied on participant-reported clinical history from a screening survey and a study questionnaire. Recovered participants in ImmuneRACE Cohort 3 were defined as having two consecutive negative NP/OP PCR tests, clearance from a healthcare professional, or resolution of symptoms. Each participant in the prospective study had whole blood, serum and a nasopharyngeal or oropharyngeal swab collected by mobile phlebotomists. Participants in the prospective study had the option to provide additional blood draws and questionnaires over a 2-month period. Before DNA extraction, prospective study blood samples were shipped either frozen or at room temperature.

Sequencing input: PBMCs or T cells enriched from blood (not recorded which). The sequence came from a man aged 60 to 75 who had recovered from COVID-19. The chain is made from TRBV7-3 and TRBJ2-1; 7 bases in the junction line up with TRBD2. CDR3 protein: CASSGGLGGSSYNEQFF. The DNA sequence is TGTGCCAGCAGCGGAGGACTAGGCGGTAGCTCCTACAATGAGCAGTTCTTC.